This is a list of T cell receptor beta chains from one sample in a study of blood T cell repertoires in COVID-19. Method: immunoSEQ multiplex PCR; TCRdb's copy keeps in-frame clones and lacks some. The data show 200,000 or so clones, 80% to 90% seen once. Sequenced input: peripheral blood. The source of these receptors is a middle-aged man who had recovered from COVID-19. Both conserved end residues are part of each CDR3. Each record gives: J gene, clone size, V gene, D gene, CDR3 DNA, CDR3 protein. The D gene is left open where the match is weak. Expanded clones get a size class; other rows say once, few or many, or leave the size out.

J gene: TRBJ1-5
clone size: .
V gene: TRBV5-1
D gene: .
CDR3 DNA: TGCGCCAGCAGCTTGGGGTTGGACACGACTAGCTTTCAGCCCCAGCATTTT
CDR3 protein: CASSLGLDTTSFQPQHF

J gene: TRBJ2-2
clone size: .
V gene: TRBV19
D gene: .
CDR3 DNA: TGTGCCAGTAGTATAGCGCAGGGTTATATGACCGGGGAGCTGTTTTTT
CDR3 protein: CASSIAQGYMTGELFF

J gene: TRBJ2-6
clone size: .
V gene: TRBV27
D gene: .
CDR3 DNA: TGTGCCAGCAGTTTATCGTCTCCGGGGATTAGCTCTGGGGCCAACGTCCTGACTTTC
CDR3 protein: CASSLSSPGISSGANVLTF

J gene: TRBJ1-2
clone size: .
V gene: TRBV4-1
D gene: .
CDR3 DNA: TGCGCCAGCAGCCAAGGGGCACAGGGATTTAACTATGGCTACACCTTC
CDR3 protein: CASSQGAQGFNYGYTF

J gene: TRBJ1-5
clone size: .
V gene: TRBV4-1
D gene: .
CDR3 DNA: TGCGCCAGCAGTCGGGTTATGAGCAATCAGCCCCAGCATTTT
CDR3 protein: CASSRVMSNQPQHF

J gene: TRBJ2-1
clone size: .
V gene: TRBV28
D gene: TRBD2
CDR3 DNA: TGTGCCAGCCCGAAAGGGATAGCGGGATATAGGGAGCAGTTCTTC
CDR3 protein: CASPKGIAGYREQFF

J gene: TRBJ2-5
clone size: .
V gene: TRBV14
D gene: TRBD1
CDR3 DNA: TGTGCCAGCAGCCACCTATACGGCCAGGGGGCGACCCAGTACTTC
CDR3 protein: CASSHLYGQGATQYF

J gene: TRBJ2-7
clone size: .
V gene: TRBV6-5
D gene: TRBD2
CDR3 DNA: TGTGCCAGCCGGGGACTAGCGGACTCCTACGAGCAGTACTTC
CDR3 protein: CASRGLADSYEQYF

J gene: TRBJ1-5
clone size: .
V gene: TRBV6-2/TRBV6-3
D gene: .
CDR3 DNA: TGTGCCAGCAGTTACTCGAGTTCCAACAGCTTGAATCAGCCCCAGCATTTT
CDR3 protein: CASSYSSSNSLNQPQHF

J gene: TRBJ2-2
clone size: .
V gene: TRBV19
D gene: TRBD2
CDR3 DNA: TGTGCCAGTCGGACTAGCGGGAGAGGGACCGGGGAGCTGTTTTTT
CDR3 protein: CASRTSGRGTGELFF

J gene: TRBJ1-2
clone size: .
V gene: TRBV28
D gene: .
CDR3 DNA: TGTGCCAGCAGAACAGGAGTCTATGGCTACACCTTC
CDR3 protein: CASRTGVYGYTF

J gene: TRBJ2-1
clone size: .
V gene: TRBV5-8
D gene: .
CDR3 DNA: TGTGCCAGCGATCGGGGAAACAGAGGAGGTGAGCAGTTCTTC
CDR3 protein: CASDRGNRGGEQFF

J gene: TRBJ1-2
clone size: .
V gene: TRBV18
D gene: TRBD1
CDR3 DNA: TGTGCCAGCTCATATACAGGACAGGACTATGGCTACACCTTC
CDR3 protein: CASSYTGQDYGYTF

J gene: TRBJ2-5
clone size: .
V gene: TRBV6-5
D gene: TRBD2
CDR3 DNA: TGTGCCAGCAGTTACTCCGTAGCGGGAGGGGATGGGACCCAGTACTTC
CDR3 protein: CASSYSVAGGDGTQYF

J gene: TRBJ2-1
clone size: once
V gene: TRBV4-1
D gene: .
CDR3 DNA: TGCGCCAGCAGCCGCGGGGTGAGCTCCTACAATGAGCAGTTCTTC
CDR3 protein: CASSRGVSSYNEQFF

J gene: TRBJ1-2
clone size: .
V gene: TRBV11-2
D gene: .
CDR3 DNA: TGTGCCAGCAGCTTAGATCGCACAGGGTTGATAGAGAACTATGGCTACACCTTC
CDR3 protein: CASSLDRTGLIENYGYTF

J gene: TRBJ2-5
clone size: .
V gene: TRBV10-3
D gene: .
CDR3 DNA: TGTGCCATCAGTGAGTTGGTAGGCGGCGAGACCCAGTACTTC
CDR3 protein: CAISELVGGETQYF

J gene: TRBJ1-1
clone size: .
V gene: TRBV4-2
D gene: TRBD1
CDR3 DNA: TGTGCCAGCAGCCAACAGACAGGGGGCACTGAAGCTTTCTTT
CDR3 protein: CASSQQTGGTEAFF

J gene: TRBJ2-1
clone size: .
V gene: TRBV5-1
D gene: .
CDR3 DNA: TGCGCCAGCAGCCAAGGACAGAGCTACAATGAGCAGTTCTTC
CDR3 protein: CASSQGQSYNEQFF

J gene: TRBJ2-1
clone size: .
V gene: TRBV28
D gene: TRBD2
CDR3 DNA: TGTGCCAGCAGGAGAGCGGGGGCCTACAATGAGCAGTTCTTC
CDR3 protein: CASRRAGAYNEQFF

J gene: TRBJ2-6
clone size: .
V gene: TRBV2
D gene: .
CDR3 DNA: TGTGCCAGCAGTTCAGGGGCCAACGTCCTGACTTTC
CDR3 protein: CASSSGANVLTF

J gene: TRBJ2-5
clone size: .
V gene: TRBV19
D gene: .
CDR3 DNA: TGTGCCACCTCCTCTTGGACTCAAGAGACCCAGTACTTC
CDR3 protein: CATSSWTQETQYF

J gene: TRBJ2-1
clone size: .
V gene: TRBV27
D gene: .
CDR3 DNA: TGTGCCAGCATTCTAAGCGGTAGCTCCTACAATGAGCAGTTCTTC
CDR3 protein: CASILSGSSYNEQFF

J gene: TRBJ2-7
clone size: .
V gene: TRBV15
D gene: TRBD2
CDR3 DNA: TGTGCCACCAGCAGCGATTATAGCGGGACTGCCTACGAGCAGTACTTC
CDR3 protein: CATSSDYSGTAYEQYF

J gene: TRBJ1-1
clone size: once
V gene: TRBV27
D gene: .
CDR3 DNA: TGTGCCAGCAGCAGACAGAGAATGAACACTGAAGCTTTCTTT
CDR3 protein: CASSRQRMNTEAFF

J gene: TRBJ2-1
clone size: few
V gene: TRBV28
D gene: TRBD2
CDR3 DNA: TGTGCCAGCACGCCGGGAGGGAGCCTTAATGAGCAGTTCTTC
CDR3 protein: CASTPGGSLNEQFF

J gene: TRBJ1-1
clone size: .
V gene: TRBV5-1
D gene: TRBD1
CDR3 DNA: TGCGCCAGCAGCTGGGGCGGGACAGACACTGAAGCTTTCTTT
CDR3 protein: CASSWGGTDTEAFF

J gene: TRBJ1-5
clone size: once
V gene: TRBV30
D gene: TRBD1
CDR3 DNA: TGTGCCTGGAGTGTACGTGGACAGGGGGTTAATCAGCCCCAGCATTTT
CDR3 protein: CAWSVRGQGVNQPQHF

J gene: TRBJ2-2
clone size: once
V gene: TRBV19
D gene: .
CDR3 DNA: TGTGCCAGTAGTATAATCCCTCAGACAGCGAACACCGGGGAGCTGTTTTTT
CDR3 protein: CASSIIPQTANTGELFF

J gene: TRBJ2-7
clone size: .
V gene: TRBV14
D gene: .
CDR3 DNA: TGTGCCAGCAGCCAAGCAACAGGCGCTGCCTACGAGCAGTACTTC
CDR3 protein: CASSQATGAAYEQYF

J gene: TRBJ2-3
clone size: .
V gene: TRBV5-1
D gene: .
CDR3 DNA: TGCGCCAGCAGCCTCCACACATTACTAGAGAAAGGCACAGATACGCAGTATTTT
CDR3 protein: CASSLHTLLEKGTDTQYF

J gene: TRBJ2-7
clone size: .
V gene: TRBV25-1
D gene: .
CDR3 DNA: TGTGCCAGCAGTGAGTTTTCTGCCGGGAAATTATACGAGCAGTACTTC
CDR3 protein: CASSEFSAGKLYEQYF

J gene: TRBJ1-6
clone size: few
V gene: TRBV6-5
D gene: TRBD1
CDR3 DNA: TGTGCCAGCCGGACAGGGCAGGCCTGGAATTCACCCCTCCACTTT
CDR3 protein: CASRTGQAWNSPLHF

J gene: TRBJ1-1
clone size: .
V gene: TRBV25-1
D gene: .
CDR3 DNA: TGTGCCAGCAGTACCCGAGGGTTTAAGGCGAACACTGAAGCTTTCTTT
CDR3 protein: CASSTRGFKANTEAFF

J gene: TRBJ2-7
clone size: few
V gene: TRBV29-1
D gene: TRBD2
CDR3 DNA: TGCAGCGTTCGTCAGGGACTAGCGGGAGTTTGGTCCCCGGTTCATGAGCAGTACTTC
CDR3 protein: CSVRQGLAGVWSPVHEQYF

J gene: TRBJ2-5
clone size: once
V gene: TRBV5-1
D gene: TRBD2
CDR3 DNA: TGCGCCAGCAGCTTCTACGTTTCTCGGACTAGCGGGGGGGAAGAGACCCAGTACTTC
CDR3 protein: CASSFYVSRTSGGEETQYF

J gene: TRBJ1-4
clone size: .
V gene: TRBV2
D gene: TRBD1
CDR3 DNA: TGTGCCAGCAGTAAGGGACAGAATAATGAAAAACTGTTTTTT
CDR3 protein: CASSKGQNNEKLFF

J gene: TRBJ2-1
clone size: .
V gene: TRBV5-1
D gene: TRBD2
CDR3 DNA: TGCGCCAGCAGCTTGGGACCGGGACTAGCGTATAATAGCTCCTACAATGAGCAGTTCTTC
CDR3 protein: CASSLGPGLAYNSSYNEQFF

J gene: TRBJ2-1
clone size: .
V gene: TRBV28
D gene: .
CDR3 DNA: TGTGCCAGCAGTTTAAAGGGGGTCTTGCAGTTCTTC
CDR3 protein: CASSLKGVLQFF

J gene: TRBJ2-6
clone size: once
V gene: TRBV27
D gene: TRBD1
CDR3 DNA: TGTGCCAGCGGGACAGGGCTTGGGGCCAACGTCCTGACTTTC
CDR3 protein: CASGTGLGANVLTF

J gene: TRBJ2-5
clone size: .
V gene: TRBV5-1
D gene: TRBD2
CDR3 DNA: TGCGCCAGCAGCTTGCCAGCACTAGCGGGAGGTCAAGAGACCCAGTACTTC
CDR3 protein: CASSLPALAGGQETQYF

J gene: TRBJ2-3
clone size: .
V gene: TRBV10-3
D gene: TRBD2
CDR3 DNA: TGTGCCATGGGCGGGGGTCTCACAGATACGCAGTATTTT
CDR3 protein: CAMGGGLTDTQYF

J gene: TRBJ2-1
clone size: .
V gene: TRBV11-2
D gene: TRBD1
CDR3 DNA: TGTGCCAGCACCAGAGGACAGGGAGTCATCAATGAGCAGTTCTTC
CDR3 protein: CASTRGQGVINEQFF

J gene: TRBJ2-3
clone size: .
V gene: TRBV19
D gene: TRBD2
CDR3 DNA: TGTGCCAGTAGTCTAGCGGGAGGAGATACGCAGTATTTT
CDR3 protein: CASSLAGGDTQYF

J gene: TRBJ1-5
clone size: .
V gene: TRBV18
D gene: .
CDR3 DNA: TGTGCCAGCTCACCCACAGGAGACAATCAGCCCCAGCATTTT
CDR3 protein: CASSPTGDNQPQHF

J gene: TRBJ2-7
clone size: .
V gene: TRBV2
D gene: TRBD2
CDR3 DNA: TGTGCCAGCACTACCCAGGGACTAGCGGGAGGGCCCGGGTACTTC
CDR3 protein: CASTTQGLAGGPGYF

J gene: TRBJ2-1
clone size: .
V gene: TRBV19
D gene: TRBD2
CDR3 DNA: TGTGCCAGTAGTATCCCCCGGGGGAGCGGGAGGGGTAATGAGCAGTTCTTC
CDR3 protein: CASSIPRGSGRGNEQFF